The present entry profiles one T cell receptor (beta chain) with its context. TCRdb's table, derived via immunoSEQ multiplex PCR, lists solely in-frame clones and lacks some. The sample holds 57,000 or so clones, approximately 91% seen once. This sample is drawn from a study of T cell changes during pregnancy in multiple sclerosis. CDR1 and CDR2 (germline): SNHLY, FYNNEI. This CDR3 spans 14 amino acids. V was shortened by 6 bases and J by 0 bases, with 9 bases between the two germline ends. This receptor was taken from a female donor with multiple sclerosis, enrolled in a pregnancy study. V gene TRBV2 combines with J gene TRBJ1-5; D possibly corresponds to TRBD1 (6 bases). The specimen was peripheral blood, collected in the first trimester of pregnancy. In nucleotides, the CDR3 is TGTGCCAGCAGGCGGGGGGCTAGCAATCAGCCCCAGCATTTT. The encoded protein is CASRRGASNQPQHF. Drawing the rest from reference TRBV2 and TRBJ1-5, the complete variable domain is EPEVTQTPSHQVTQMGQEVILRCVPISNHLYFYWYRQILGQKVEFLVSFYNNEISEKSEIFDDQFSVERPDGSNFTLKIRSTKLEDSAMYFCASRRGASNQPQHFGDGTRLSIL.